One sample yielded the 31 T cell receptor beta chains listed below, sequenced in a study of OX40 agonist ivuxolimab in advanced cancers. Libraries were prepared by immunoSEQ multiplex PCR; TCRdb keeps only in-frame clonotypes and omits some of them. The sample lists some 74,000 clones, roughly 88% occurring once. The source material was CD4+ or CD8+ T cells sorted from blood, sampled in a trial of the OX40 agonist ivuxolimab. Every receptor here comes from an adult with an advanced solid tumor such as melanoma, head and neck, liver or kidney cancer.

A single count supports this clone. The CDR3 loop reads CASSRGTNYGYTF. Here the CDR3 DNA reads TGCGCCAGCAGCCGGGGTACTAACTATGGCTACACCTTC. This chain uses TRBV10-2 with TRBJ1-2; no clear D gene. The CDR3 extends over 13 amino acids. Germline lookup yields CDR1 WSHSY and CDR2 SAAADI. Trimming removed 6 bases at V and 0 bases at J, with 8 bases between.

This clone came up a few times. The chain recombines TRBV6-5 with TRBJ1-4; TRBD1 is a possible D gene (5 bases). The CDR3 has 13 amino acids. Germline loops: CDR1 MNHEY, CDR2 SVGAGI. V was cut by 6 bases and J by 4 bases, with 9 bases left in between. The CDR3 reads CASRGVLNEKLFF. CDR3 sequence (DNA): TGTGCCAGCAGAGGGGTCCTTAATGAAAAACTGTTTTTT.

The gene calls are TRBV5-1 and TRBJ2-3; unclear D gene. This CDR3 has 12 amino acids. The ends were cut back, 4 bases at V and 6 bases at J, with 9 bases in the middle. Germline V gene sequence: CDR1 SGHRS, CDR2 YFSETQ. The CDR3, as DNA: TGCGCCAGCAGCACCCAAGGGGATACGCAGTATTTT. Protein sequence: CASSTQGDTQYF. Full variable domain (rest looked up from reference TRBV5-1 and TRBJ2-3): KAGVTQTPRYLIKTRGQQVTLSCSPISGHRSVSWYQQTPGQGLQFLFEYFSETQRNKGNFPGRFSGRQFSNSRSEMNVSTLELGDSALYLCASSTQGDTQYFGPGTRLTVL.

The V and J genes are TRBV19 and TRBJ1-1; D is ambiguous. V was trimmed by 7 bases and J by 6 bases, leaving 9 bases between them. The CDR3 is made up of 11 amino acids. The germline V gene has CDR1 LNHDA and CDR2 SQIVND (reference sequence). CDR3 residues: CASTKRAEAFF. CDR3 DNA: TGTGCCAGTACTAAAAGGGCTGAAGCTTTCTTT. Filled out from reference TRBV19 and TRBJ1-1, the complete variable domain reads DGGITQSPKYLFRKEGQNVTLSCEQNLNHDAMYWYRQDPGQGLRLIYYSQIVNDFQKGDIAEGYSVSREKKESFPLTVTSAQKNPTAFYLCASTKRAEAFFGQGTRLTVV.

This clone was found a few times. The rearrangement uses TRBV27 and TRBJ1-1; D is undetermined. Germline V gene sequence: CDR1 MNHEY, CDR2 SMNVEV (reference sequence). There are 17 residues in the CDR3. The V and J ends lost 7 bases and 1 base respectively, with 22 bases between them. The CDR3 here is CASTSLRYGNRNTEAFF. The DNA of the CDR3 is TGTGCCAGCACCTCGCTACGGTATGGAAACCGGAACACTGAAGCTTTCTTT.

The genes are TRBV16 and TRBJ2-1, with 9 bases that match TRBD2. The V and J ends lost 2 bases and 5 bases, in that order; junction bases with no gene match: 4. CDR1 and CDR2 (germline): KGHSY, FQNENV. This CDR3 has 15 residues. In DNA form, the CDR3 reads TGTGCCAGCAGCCAAGGGCTAGCGGGAAACAATGAGCAGTTCTTC. As protein: CASSQGLAGNNEQFF.

The chain is built from TRBV27 and TRBJ2-1, with 9 bases lining up with TRBD2. Trimming took 0 bases from V and 2 from J; bases not matched to a gene: 8. The CDR3 is 18 residues long. Per the germline V gene, CDR1 is MNHEY and CDR2 is SMNVEV (reference sequence). CDR3 sequence (DNA): TGTGCCAGCAGTTTATCGGCTCGACGACTAGCGGCCTACAATGAGCAGTTCTTC. Residues: CASSLSARRLAAYNEQFF.

The rearrangement uses TRBV5-1 and TRBJ2-5; 10 bases fit TRBD1. This CDR3 comprises 18 residues. J lost 3 bases, V lost 2 bases, and 13 bases had no gene match. CDR1 is SGHRS and CDR2 is YFSETQ in the germline V gene. CDR3 nucleotide sequence: TGCGCCAGCAGCTTTACGGCAATCGGGACAGGGGCCGAAGAGACCCAGTACTTC. It codes for CASSFTAIGTGAEETQYF.

The chain uses TRBV15 and TRBJ1-2, with TRBD1 matching over 7 bases. This CDR3 is built from 15 residues. Germline-derived CDR1 and CDR2 are LNHNV and YYDKDF (reference sequence). V gave up 3 bases and J gave up 0 bases; unmatched junction bases: 4. The CDR3 bases are TGTGCCACCAGCAGGGGGGACAGACCTAACTATGGCTACACCTTC. Its protein is CATSRGDRPNYGYTF.

This chain connects TRBV19 to TRBJ2-1, with TRBD2 identical over 11 bases. Germline V gene sequence: CDR1 LNHDA, CDR2 SQIVND (reference sequence). This CDR3 comprises 15 residues. V trimming: 10 bases; J trimming: 6 bases; junction bases outside the gene matches: 11. The chain's CDR3 is CATRLLAGVGNEQFF. CDR3 nucleotides: TGTGCCACCCGGCTACTAGCGGGAGTAGGCAATGAGCAGTTCTTC. Complete variable domain (other parts from reference TRBV19 and TRBJ2-1): DGGITQSPKYLFRKEGQNVTLSCEQNLNHDAMYWYRQDPGQGLRLIYYSQIVNDFQKGDIAEGYSVSREKKESFPLTVTSAQKNPTAFYLCATRLLAGVGNEQFFGPGTRLTVL.

The chain couples TRBV5-5 to TRBJ2-2; TRBD1 aligns across 8 bases. Trimming took 2 bases from V and 0 from J; bases not matched to a gene: 3. The CDR3 consists of 16 residues. Germline CDR1 and CDR2: SGHKS and YYEKEE (reference sequence). As DNA, the CDR3 is TGTGCCAGCAGCTTCTCAGGGGGCTCGAACACCGGGGAGCTGTTTTTT. It codes for CASSFSGGSNTGELFF.

V gene TRBV5-5 combines with J gene TRBJ1-5, with D unclear. V lost 5 bases and J 5 bases, leaving 14 bases between the germline ends. The CDR3 has 14 amino acids. Germline CDR1 SGHKS, CDR2 YYEKEE (reference sequence). The chain's CDR3 is CASSLLSVDQPQHF. The CDR3 DNA follows: TGTGCCAGCAGTCTGCTTTCGGTCGATCAGCCCCAGCATTTT.

This clone appeared a single time. This chain joins TRBV4-3 and TRBJ1-1; D remains unclear. From germline, CDR1 is LGHNA and CDR2 YSLEER. The CDR3 covers 16 residues. Trimming cost V 1 base and J 1 base, with 13 bases left between them. The CDR3 bases are TGCGCCAGCAGCCAAGTGCAGAGGACCCCGAACACTGAAGCTTTCTTT. Protein: CASSQVQRTPNTEAFF.

The chain joins TRBV28 to TRBJ1-6; D is unclear. The V end was cut by 6 bases, the J end by 3 bases, with 15 bases between. Germline V gene sequence: CDR1 MDHEN, CDR2 SYDVKM. The CDR3 loop spans 16 amino acids. Here the CDR3 DNA reads TGTGCCAGCAGCCTACCCCTAGGGATCTATAATTCACCCCTCCACTTT. Translation gives CASSLPLGIYNSPLHF.

The V gene is TRBV15, the J gene TRBJ1-4; D may be TRBD1 (6 bases). CDR1 is LNHNV, CDR2 YYDKDF, per germline (reference sequence). This CDR3 region has 13 residues. V lost 1 base, J lost 8 bases, and 8 bases lay in between. Here the CDR3 DNA reads TGTGCCACCAGCAGAGGGACAGACGAAAAACTGTTTTTT. It yields the protein CATSRGTDEKLFF.

This clone is a singleton in its sample. The chain carries TRBV21-1 and TRBJ2-5. TRBV21-1 is assigned pseudogene status. The CDR3 spans 14 residues. CDR3 DNA sequence: TGTGCCAGCAGCCCCGGGACCGGACAAGAGACCCAGTACTTC. Translation: CASSPGTGQETQYF.

The CDR3 spells CASSLLSQPQHF. In DNA, the CDR3 is TGTGCCAGCAGTTTGCTGAGTCAGCCCCAGCATTTT. The V call is TRBV28, the J call TRBJ1-5; D gene ambiguous. Germline loops: CDR1 MDHEN, CDR2 SYDVKM. The CDR3 length is 12 residues. V lost 3 bases to trimming and J lost 6 bases, with 6 bases between them.

The chain employs TRBV6-5 and TRBJ1-1; weak D call: TRBD1 (6 bases). The CDR3 is 14 amino acids. Trimming removed 5 bases at V and 4 bases at J, with 14 bases between. Germline assignment: CDR1 MNHEY and CDR2 SVGAGI. The CDR3 sequence is CASSERRGSTEAFF. The DNA for the CDR3 is TGTGCCAGCAGTGAACGAAGGGGGAGCACTGAAGCTTTCTTT.

The chain combines TRBV6-1 with TRBJ2-1; a weak D match, TRBD2 (6 bases). CDR3 length: 16 amino acids. Deletions cut 2 bases from V and 4 bases from J, with 15 bases between. The germline gives CDR1 MNHNS, CDR2 SASEGT. The CDR3 coding sequence is TGTGCCAGCAGTGAACCTGGGGGGAGAGCTTACAATGAGCAGTTCTTC. This encodes CASSEPGGRAYNEQFF.

This clone was recorded only once. This chain joins TRBV19 and TRBJ2-2; TRBD2 matches 7 bases. Per germline, CDR1 LNHDA and CDR2 SQIVND (reference sequence). Losses at the gene ends were 2 bases for V and 7 bases for J; bases not matched to a gene: 7. The CDR3 is 15 residues long. The DNA of the CDR3 is TGTGCCAGTAGTATAACAGCGGGGACGGGCGGGGAGCTGTTTTTT. Translated: CASSITAGTGGELFF.

The chain carries TRBV19 and TRBJ2-7; 9 nucleotides line up with TRBD2. The CDR3 is 15 amino acids. The germline V gene has CDR1 LNHDA and CDR2 SQIVND (reference sequence). The trim removed 3 bases at V and 2 bases at J, leaving 5 bases unmatched. In DNA, the CDR3 is TGTGCCAGTAGTATTTCTGCGGGAGGGCCCTACGAGCAGTACTTC. Translation: CASSISAGGPYEQYF.

The chain combines TRBV7-2 with TRBJ2-2; 13 bases agree with TRBD2. The V gene end was trimmed by 2 bases and the J gene end by 4 bases; junction bases not matched to a gene: 4. Looked up from germline, CDR1 is SGHTA and CDR2 is FQGNSA. The CDR3 covers 17 residues. The CDR3 DNA reads as TGTGCCAGCAGCTTAAGGGGACTAGCGGGAACCACCGGGGAGCTGTTTTTT. It specifies CASSLRGLAGTTGELFF.

The rearrangement links TRBV9 to TRBJ1-1; tentative D call: TRBD1 (6 bases). Germline lookup yields CDR1 SGDLS and CDR2 YYNGEE. The V and J ends lost 3 bases and 1 base respectively, with 13 bases between them. The CDR3 has 15 residues. The CDR3 DNA sequence: TGTGCCAGCAGCGCCGGTGGGGGCTCGAACACTGAAGCTTTCTTT. It is translated as CASSAGGGSNTEAFF.

A few counts support this clone. The chain has TRBV7-2 and TRBJ2-1; 15 bases line up with TRBD2. The ends lost 1 base at V and 5 bases at J; junction bases unmatched: 9. Per germline, CDR1 SGHTA and CDR2 FQGNSA. This CDR3 has 19 amino acids. The CDR3 region is CASSLGVGTSGRRNNEQFF. Written as DNA, the CDR3 is TGTGCCAGCAGCTTAGGGGTTGGGACTAGCGGGAGGAGAAACAATGAGCAGTTCTTC.

The chain couples TRBV6-1 to TRBJ1-5; 9 nucleotides align to TRBD1. The CDR3 contains 16 residues. Germline V lookup: CDR1 MNHNS, CDR2 SASEGT. The V gene end was trimmed by 2 bases and the J gene end by 5 bases; junction bases not matched to a gene: 7. The CDR3 coding sequence is TGTGCCAGCAGTGAACGAGGACAGGGGAGGTATCAGCCCCAGCATTTT. Protein sequence: CASSERGQGRYQPQHF.

The chain carries TRBV29-1 and TRBJ2-5, with D unresolved. The CDR3 totals 10 residues. Germline CDR1 SQVTM, CDR2 ANQGSEA. V gave up 7 bases and J gave up 1 base, with 4 bases separating them. Here the CDR3 DNA reads TGCAGCGCCATCCAAGAGACCCAGTACTTC. Translated: CSAIQETQYF.

The chain links TRBV7-6 to TRBJ1-4; D is unclear. V lost 0 bases, J lost 0 bases, and 11 bases lay in between. Germline CDR1 is SGHVS and CDR2 is FNYEAQ. This CDR3 region has 17 residues. In DNA, the CDR3 is TGTGCCAGCAGCTTAGCCCCGACCTCAGCAACTAATGAAAAACTGTTTTTT. It translates to CASSLAPTSATNEKLFF.

This clone was seen a single time. The chain has TRBV29-1 and TRBJ2-4; 8 positions match TRBD2. Germline V lookup: CDR1 SQVTM, CDR2 ANQGSEA. V lost 4 bases, J lost 7 bases, and 9 bases stayed unmatched. This CDR3 is built from 14 residues. The CDR3 sequence is CSVAGKTSANIQYF. In DNA, the CDR3 is TGCAGCGTTGCCGGAAAGACTAGCGCGAACATTCAGTACTTC.

The chain joins TRBV6-5 to TRBJ2-3; 10 nucleotides match TRBD2. Looked up from germline, CDR1 is MNHEY and CDR2 is SVGAGI. The J segment lost 4 bases and the V segment lost 4 bases, leaving 2 bases of the junction unmatched. This CDR3 is 14 amino acids long. The CDR3 region has the DNA TGTGCCAGCAGTTCTAGCGGGAGTTCAGATACGCAGTATTTT. Amino acid sequence: CASSSSGSSDTQYF.

The gene calls are TRBV7-3 and TRBJ2-5, with 10 bases aligning to TRBD2. V was pared by 7 bases and J by 4 bases, with 9 bases of the junction left unmatched. This CDR3 has 15 amino acids. Germline V lookup: CDR1 SGHTA, CDR2 FQGTGA. CDR3 in DNA: TGTGCCAGCAAGACCAGCGGGAGGGCCTTAGAGACCCAGTACTTC. It encodes CASKTSGRALETQYF.

The CDR3 DNA reads TGTGCCAGCAGCCGGACAGGTCAGAACACCGGGGAGCTGTTTTTT. It yields the protein CASSRTGQNTGELFF. This chain connects TRBV7-7 to TRBJ2-2; 7 bases are a match to TRBD1. This CDR3 spans 15 amino acids. The germline gives CDR1 SSHAT, CDR2 FNYEAQ (reference sequence). The junction had 4 bases not matched to a gene; V was cut back by 5 bases and J by 1 base.